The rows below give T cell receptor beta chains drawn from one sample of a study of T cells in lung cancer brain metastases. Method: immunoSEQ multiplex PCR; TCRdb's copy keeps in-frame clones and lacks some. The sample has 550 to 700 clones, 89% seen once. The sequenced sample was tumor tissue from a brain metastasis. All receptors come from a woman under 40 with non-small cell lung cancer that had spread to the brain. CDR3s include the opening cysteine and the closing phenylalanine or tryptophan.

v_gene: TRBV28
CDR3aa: CASMGGVGYTEAFF

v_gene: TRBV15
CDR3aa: CATSRELAEGYTF

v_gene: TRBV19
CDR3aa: CASSKESGLTFF

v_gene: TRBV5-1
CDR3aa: CASSNGGSGGNEQYF

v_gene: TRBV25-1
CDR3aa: CASGQETQYF

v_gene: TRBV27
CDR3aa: CASSPFLSRDRVTEAFF

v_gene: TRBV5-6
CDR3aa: CASRVGLGYTDTQYF

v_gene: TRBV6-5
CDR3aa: CASSNNRGLNTEAFF

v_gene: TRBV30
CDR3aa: CAWSELLRGALQYNEQFF

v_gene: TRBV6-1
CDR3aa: CASSADWDYEQYF

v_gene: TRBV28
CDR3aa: CASSPTDWDPKPDTQYF

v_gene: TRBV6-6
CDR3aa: CASSFVTSGRTYEQYF

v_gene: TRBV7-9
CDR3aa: CASSLAAGASTEAFF

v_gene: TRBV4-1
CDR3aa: CASSPGPFSSYNEQFF

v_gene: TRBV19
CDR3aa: CASTPGQAGEQYF

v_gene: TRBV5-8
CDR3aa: CASFFASTQSRANVLTF

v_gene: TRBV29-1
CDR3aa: CSVESPSRSSYNEQFF

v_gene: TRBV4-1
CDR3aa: CASSPEGQVVDYEQYF

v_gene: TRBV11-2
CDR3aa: CASSSLSGVNTEAFF

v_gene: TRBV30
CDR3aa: CAWKVQDANTGELFF

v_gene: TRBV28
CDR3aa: CASRMEGNSGNTIYF

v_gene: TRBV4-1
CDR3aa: CASSHFTGSTDTQYF

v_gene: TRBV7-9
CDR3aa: CASTIGQGTGRQETQYF

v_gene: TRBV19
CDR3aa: CASSTMGGRGPEAFF

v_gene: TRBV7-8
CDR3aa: CASSLGYYEQYF

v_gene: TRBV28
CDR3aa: CASSQGRIQETQYF

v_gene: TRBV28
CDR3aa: CASSSLATSGGSFEQYF

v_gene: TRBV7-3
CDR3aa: CASSLSGTGDYGYTF

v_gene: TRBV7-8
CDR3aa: CASSLAQGSAYEQYF

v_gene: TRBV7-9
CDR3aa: CASSLGRVPYEQYF

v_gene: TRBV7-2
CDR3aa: CASSSTPTSGALYEQYF

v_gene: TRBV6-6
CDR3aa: CASSPDGDTQYF

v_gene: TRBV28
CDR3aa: CASSYRDGSGNTIYF

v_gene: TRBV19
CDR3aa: CASSIGNRAEQYF

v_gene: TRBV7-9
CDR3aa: CASSKSTGLSGNTIYF

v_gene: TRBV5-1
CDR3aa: CASSSSAAGANVLTF

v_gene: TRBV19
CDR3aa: CASTTSGSNEQFF

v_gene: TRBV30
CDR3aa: CAWSRGDTEAFF

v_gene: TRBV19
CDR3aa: CASSIQASYEQYF

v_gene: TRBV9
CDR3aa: CASSDPGDLTDTQYF

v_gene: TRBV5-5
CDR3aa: CASSLDVGRYNEQFF

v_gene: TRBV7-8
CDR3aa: CASSLQSDGVGSTDTQYF

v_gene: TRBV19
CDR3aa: CASNRDSSKNIQYF

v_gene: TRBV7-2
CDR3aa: CASSLIVLGTGNTDTQYF

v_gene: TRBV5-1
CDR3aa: CASSQGTHKGETQYF

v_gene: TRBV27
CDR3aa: CASSLTGADYEQYF

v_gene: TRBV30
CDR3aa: CAWSGSRRYNEQFF

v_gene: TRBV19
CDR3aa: CATRRDNSNQPQHF

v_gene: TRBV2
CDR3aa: CASIDRTRPPYEQYF